These T cell receptor beta chains were read from a single sample in a study of T cells after yellow fever vaccination. TCRdb independently ran MiXCR on the 5' RACE reads; one entry per CDR3 protein. The data hold over 110,000 distinct CDR3 sequences, with less than 9.5% observed a single time. The source was CD4+ T cells sorted from PBMCs, collected 5 days after the yellow fever booster vaccination. These receptor sequences come from a man aged 25-45 years who received the YFV17D yellow fever vaccine. Each CDR3 is given with its conserved first and last residue. The order of the fields is J gene, D gene, CDR3 length, V gene, clone size, CDR3 protein, CDR3 DNA. A D gene is named only where the DNA matches it firmly. The listing skips clone size in some rows; elsewhere it reads once, few, many or a size class.

J gene: TRBJ2-1; D gene: NA; CDR3 length: 17; V gene: TRBV6-5; clone size: many; CDR3 protein: CASRTYSRDPDTHEQFF; CDR3 DNA: TGTGCCAGCAGGACATATAGCAGGGATCCAGATACACATGAGCAGTTCTTC
J gene: TRBJ2-1; D gene: TRBD2; CDR3 length: 13; V gene: TRBV18; clone size: few; CDR3 protein: CASFASGTNEQFF; CDR3 DNA: TGTGCCAGCTTTGCTAGCGGGACCAATGAGCAGTTCTTC
J gene: TRBJ1-6; D gene: NA; CDR3 length: 15; V gene: TRBV25-1; clone size: many; CDR3 protein: CASRRDVGLNSPLHF; CDR3 DNA: TGTGCCAGCCGACGTGATGTGGGGCTTAATTCACCCCTCCACTTT
J gene: TRBJ2-7; D gene: TRBD2; CDR3 length: 17; V gene: TRBV4-3; clone size: many; CDR3 protein: CASSRGTSGWSSYEQYF; CDR3 DNA: TGCGCCAGCAGCCGAGGGACTAGCGGGTGGAGCTCCTACGAGCAGTACTTC
J gene: TRBJ2-6; D gene: NA; CDR3 length: 17; V gene: TRBV7-2; clone size: many; CDR3 protein: CASSLMRFGSGANVLTF; CDR3 DNA: TGTGCCAGCAGCTTAATGAGGTTTGGGTCTGGGGCCAACGTCCTGACTTTC
J gene: TRBJ2-1; D gene: NA; CDR3 length: 13; V gene: TRBV10-2; clone size: many; CDR3 protein: CASASMAHNEQFF; CDR3 DNA: TGCGCCAGCGCGTCCATGGCCCACAATGAGCAGTTCTTC
J gene: TRBJ1-2; D gene: TRBD1; CDR3 length: 13; V gene: TRBV19; clone size: many; CDR3 protein: CASSIRGHYGYTF; CDR3 DNA: TGTGCCAGTAGTATCAGGGGGCACTACGGCTACACCTTC
J gene: TRBJ1-2; D gene: NA; CDR3 length: 13; V gene: TRBV5-4; clone size: few; CDR3 protein: CASRLRGGDGYTF; CDR3 DNA: TGTGCCAGCAGATTGCGAGGGGGTGATGGCTACACCTTC
J gene: TRBJ2-7; D gene: NA; CDR3 length: 14; V gene: TRBV6-1; clone size: many; CDR3 protein: CASSDRMGIREQYF; CDR3 DNA: TGTGCCAGCAGTGATCGAATGGGAATTCGCGAGCAGTACTTC
J gene: TRBJ2-1; D gene: NA; CDR3 length: 11; V gene: TRBV10-3; clone size: many; CDR3 protein: CAISEPNEQFF; CDR3 DNA: TGTGCCATCAGTGAACCGAATGAGCAGTTCTTC
J gene: TRBJ1-1; D gene: TRBD1; CDR3 length: 15; V gene: TRBV5-6; clone size: many; CDR3 protein: CASSLAGTGNTEAFF; CDR3 DNA: TGTGCCAGCAGCTTGGCCGGGACAGGGAACACTGAAGCTTTCTTT
J gene: TRBJ2-1; D gene: NA; CDR3 length: 13; V gene: TRBV5-1; clone size: many; CDR3 protein: CASSLATYNEQFF; CDR3 DNA: TGCGCCAGCAGCTTAGCGACCTACAATGAGCAGTTCTTC
J gene: TRBJ1-1; D gene: NA; CDR3 length: 13; V gene: TRBV27; clone size: many; CDR3 protein: CASSPTLKTEAFF; CDR3 DNA: TGTGCCAGCAGTCCGACCCTAAAGACTGAAGCTTTCTTT
J gene: TRBJ1-4; D gene: TRBD1; CDR3 length: 15; V gene: TRBV4-3; clone size: many; CDR3 protein: CASSQGTGANEKLFF; CDR3 DNA: TGCGCCAGCAGCCAAGGGACAGGGGCGAATGAAAAACTGTTTTTT
J gene: TRBJ1-5; D gene: NA; CDR3 length: 14; V gene: TRBV9; clone size: many; CDR3 protein: CASSPDSTDQPQHF; CDR3 DNA: TGTGCCAGCAGCCCCGACAGCACCGATCAGCCCCAGCATTTT
J gene: TRBJ2-3; D gene: TRBD2; CDR3 length: 16; V gene: TRBV6-5; clone size: many; CDR3 protein: CASSHLTSGRPNTQYF; CDR3 DNA: TGTGCCAGCAGTCATTTGACTAGCGGGAGGCCGAATACGCAGTATTTT
J gene: TRBJ1-2; D gene: TRBD1; CDR3 length: 14; V gene: TRBV7-3; clone size: few; CDR3 protein: CASSAGTGEQGYTF; CDR3 DNA: TGTGCCAGCAGCGCTGGGACAGGTGAACAAGGCTACACCTTC
J gene: TRBJ2-3; D gene: TRBD1; CDR3 length: 15; V gene: TRBV7-8; clone size: many; CDR3 protein: CASSLAEGGPDTQYF; CDR3 DNA: TGTGCCAGCAGCCTAGCCGAAGGGGGCCCAGATACGCAGTATTTT
J gene: TRBJ2-7; D gene: NA; CDR3 length: 13; V gene: TRBV5-1; clone size: many; CDR3 protein: CASSLSTAYEQYF; CDR3 DNA: TGCGCCAGCAGCTTGTCCACGGCCTACGAGCAGTACTTC
J gene: TRBJ2-7; D gene: TRBD1; CDR3 length: 11; V gene: TRBV20-1; clone size: many; CDR3 protein: CSAARGYEQYF; CDR3 DNA: TGCAGTGCTGCCAGGGGGTACGAGCAGTACTTC
J gene: TRBJ2-7; D gene: NA; CDR3 length: 17; V gene: TRBV10-3; clone size: few; CDR3 protein: CAISEGSSVNTFREQYF; CDR3 DNA: TGTGCCATCAGTGAGGGTTCCAGCGTGAACACATTCAGGGAGCAGTACTTC
J gene: TRBJ2-3; D gene: TRBD2; CDR3 length: 14; V gene: TRBV20-1; clone size: many; CDR3 protein: CSAGLAGRTDTQYF; CDR3 DNA: TGCAGTGCCGGACTAGCGGGACGCACAGATACGCAGTATTTT
J gene: TRBJ2-5; D gene: NA; CDR3 length: 14; V gene: TRBV19; clone size: NA; CDR3 protein: CASSIGQPRETQYF; CDR3 DNA: TGTGCCAGTAGTATTGGGCAGCCGCGGGAGACCCAGTACTTC
J gene: TRBJ2-1; D gene: NA; CDR3 length: 13; V gene: TRBV10-2; clone size: many; CDR3 protein: CATTTSSYNEQFF; CDR3 DNA: TGCGCCACAACGACAAGCTCCTACAATGAGCAGTTCTTC
J gene: TRBJ1-1; D gene: NA; CDR3 length: 15; V gene: TRBV3-1; clone size: many; CDR3 protein: CASSQAGQPNTEAFF; CDR3 DNA: TGTGCCAGCAGCCAAGCGGGTCAGCCGAACACTGAAGCTTTCTTT
J gene: TRBJ2-3; D gene: NA; CDR3 length: 14; V gene: TRBV6-1; clone size: many; CDR3 protein: CASSGIFREDTQYF; CDR3 DNA: TGTGCCAGCAGTGGGATCTTCAGGGAAGATACGCAGTATTTT
J gene: TRBJ1-1; D gene: NA; CDR3 length: 14; V gene: TRBV5-1; clone size: many; CDR3 protein: CASSSNTGNTEAFF; CDR3 DNA: TGCGCCAGCAGTTCCAACACCGGCAACACTGAAGCTTTCTTT
J gene: TRBJ1-5; D gene: NA; CDR3 length: 15; V gene: TRBV18; clone size: many; CDR3 protein: CASSPFEGQNQPQHF; CDR3 DNA: TGTGCCAGCTCACCATTTGAGGGACAAAATCAGCCCCAGCATTTT
J gene: TRBJ2-3; D gene: NA; CDR3 length: 17; V gene: TRBV20-1; clone size: few; CDR3 protein: CSAFPVVALLGVDTQYF; CDR3 DNA: TGCAGTGCTTTCCCGGTAGTAGCCCTCTTGGGGGTAGATACGCAGTATTTT
J gene: TRBJ1-1; D gene: NA; CDR3 length: 14; V gene: TRBV20-1; clone size: many; CDR3 protein: CSARDVKGLPEAFF; CDR3 DNA: TGCAGTGCTAGAGATGTGAAGGGTTTGCCTGAAGCTTTCTTT
J gene: TRBJ2-3; D gene: NA; CDR3 length: 15; V gene: TRBV15; clone size: many; CDR3 protein: CATSRDRLGTDTQYF; CDR3 DNA: TGTGCCACCAGCAGAGATCGGCTAGGGACAGATACGCAGTATTTT
J gene: TRBJ2-7; D gene: NA; CDR3 length: 12; V gene: TRBV6-6; clone size: many; CDR3 protein: CASTTGSYEQYF; CDR3 DNA: TGTGCCAGCACCACGGGGTCGTACGAGCAGTACTTC
J gene: TRBJ2-5; D gene: NA; CDR3 length: 15; V gene: TRBV9; clone size: few; CDR3 protein: CASSAGGGGQETQYF; CDR3 DNA: TGTGCCAGCAGCGCAGGGGGAGGGGGCCAAGAGACCCAGTACTTC
J gene: TRBJ2-1; D gene: TRBD1; CDR3 length: 19; V gene: TRBV20-1; clone size: many; CDR3 protein: CSATTGQGAGTSFHNEQFF; CDR3 DNA: TGCAGTGCCACCACGGGACAGGGGGCCGGGACTAGCTTCCACAATGAGCAGTTCTTC
J gene: TRBJ2-2; D gene: NA; CDR3 length: 16; V gene: TRBV7-6; clone size: many; CDR3 protein: CASSFGGKRSTGELFF; CDR3 DNA: TGTGCCAGCAGCTTCGGCGGGAAACGTTCCACCGGGGAGCTGTTTTTT
J gene: TRBJ1-5; D gene: NA; CDR3 length: 18; V gene: TRBV20-1; clone size: many; CDR3 protein: CSAGTLGSVGGSNQPQHF; CDR3 DNA: TGCAGTGCTGGTACTCTTGGTTCGGTTGGGGGTAGCAATCAGCCCCAGCATTTT
J gene: TRBJ2-4; D gene: NA; CDR3 length: 14; V gene: TRBV18; clone size: NA; CDR3 protein: CASSHALPRDIQYF; CDR3 DNA: TGTGCCAGCTCCCACGCACTACCCCGCGACATTCAGTACTTC
J gene: TRBJ2-5; D gene: NA; CDR3 length: 13; V gene: TRBV7-2; clone size: many; CDR3 protein: CASSFGLKETQYF; CDR3 DNA: TGTGCCAGCAGCTTTGGCCTAAAAGAGACCCAGTACTTC
J gene: TRBJ2-7; D gene: NA; CDR3 length: 14; V gene: TRBV10-2; clone size: many; CDR3 protein: CASSGHALSYEQYF; CDR3 DNA: TGCGCCAGCTCGGGACACGCACTCTCCTACGAGCAGTACTTC
J gene: TRBJ1-5; D gene: TRBD1; CDR3 length: 12; V gene: TRBV6-6; clone size: many; CDR3 protein: CASGTGDQPQHF; CDR3 DNA: TGTGCCAGCGGGACAGGGGATCAGCCCCAGCATTTT
J gene: TRBJ2-5; D gene: NA; CDR3 length: 13; V gene: TRBV27; clone size: many; CDR3 protein: CASGNRNQETQYF; CDR3 DNA: TGTGCCAGCGGTAACAGGAACCAAGAGACCCAGTACTTC
J gene: TRBJ2-1; D gene: NA; CDR3 length: 11; V gene: TRBV20-1; clone size: NA; CDR3 protein: CSASQRNEQFF; CDR3 DNA: TGCAGTGCTAGCCAGAGAAATGAGCAGTTCTTC
J gene: TRBJ1-5; D gene: NA; CDR3 length: 13; V gene: TRBV29-1; clone size: many; CDR3 protein: CSVAGYSNQPQHF; CDR3 DNA: TGCAGCGTCGCAGGGTATAGCAATCAGCCCCAGCATTTT
J gene: TRBJ2-2; D gene: TRBD2; CDR3 length: 18; V gene: TRBV12-3/TRBV12-4; clone size: many; CDR3 protein: CASNPPILAGGPIGELFF; CDR3 DNA: TGTGCCAGCAACCCCCCCATTCTAGCGGGAGGGCCAATCGGGGAGCTGTTTTTT
J gene: TRBJ2-7; D gene: TRBD1; CDR3 length: 12; V gene: TRBV20-1; clone size: many; CDR3 protein: CSASWDSYEQYF; CDR3 DNA: TGCAGTGCTAGCTGGGACAGCTACGAGCAGTACTTC
J gene: TRBJ2-7; D gene: TRBD2; CDR3 length: 16; V gene: TRBV29-1; clone size: many; CDR3 protein: CSVEGTLSGRTGEQYF; CDR3 DNA: TGCAGCGTTGAAGGTACTTTGAGCGGGAGAACGGGCGAGCAGTACTTC
J gene: TRBJ2-3; D gene: TRBD2; CDR3 length: 14; V gene: TRBV20-1; clone size: many; CDR3 protein: CSARTSGRTDTQYF; CDR3 DNA: TGCAGTGCTAGGACTAGCGGAAGGACAGATACGCAGTATTTT
J gene: TRBJ2-1; D gene: TRBD2; CDR3 length: 14; V gene: TRBV3-1; clone size: many; CDR3 protein: CASSQAGGGNEQFF; CDR3 DNA: TGTGCCAGCAGCCAAGCGGGAGGAGGAAATGAGCAGTTCTTC